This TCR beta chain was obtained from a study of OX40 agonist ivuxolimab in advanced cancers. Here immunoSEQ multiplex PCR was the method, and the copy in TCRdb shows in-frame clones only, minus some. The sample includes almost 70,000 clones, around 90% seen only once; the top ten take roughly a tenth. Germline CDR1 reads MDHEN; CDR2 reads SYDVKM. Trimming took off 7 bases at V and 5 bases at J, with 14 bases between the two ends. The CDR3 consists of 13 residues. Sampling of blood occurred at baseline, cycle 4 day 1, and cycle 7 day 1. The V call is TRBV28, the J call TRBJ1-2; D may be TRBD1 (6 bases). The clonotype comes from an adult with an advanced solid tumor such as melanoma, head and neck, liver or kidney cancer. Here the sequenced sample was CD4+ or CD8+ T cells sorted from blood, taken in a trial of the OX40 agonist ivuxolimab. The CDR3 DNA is TGTGCCAGCATCGCGGGGGGGCGGTATGGCTACACCTTC. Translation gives CASIAGGRYGYTF.